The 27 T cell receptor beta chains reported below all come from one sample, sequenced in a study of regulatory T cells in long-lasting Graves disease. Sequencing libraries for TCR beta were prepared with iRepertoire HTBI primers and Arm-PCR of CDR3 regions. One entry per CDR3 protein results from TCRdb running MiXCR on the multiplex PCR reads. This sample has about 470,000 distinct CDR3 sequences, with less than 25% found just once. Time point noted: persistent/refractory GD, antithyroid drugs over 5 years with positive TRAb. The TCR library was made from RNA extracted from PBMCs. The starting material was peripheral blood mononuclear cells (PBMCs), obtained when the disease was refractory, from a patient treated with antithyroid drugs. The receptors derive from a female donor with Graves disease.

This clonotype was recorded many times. In nucleotides, the CDR3 is TGTGCCAGCAGCGACAGGGTTTTCGGCTTTGAGACCCAGTACTTC. Amino acid sequence: CASSDRVFGFETQYF. The chain has TRBV27 and TRBJ2-5; 7 bases align to TRBD1. Germline CDR1 reads MNHEY; CDR2 reads SMNVEV (reference sequence). The CDR3 is 15 residues long. Germline trimming cut 6 bases from V and 5 bases from J; bases unmatched to any gene: 12.

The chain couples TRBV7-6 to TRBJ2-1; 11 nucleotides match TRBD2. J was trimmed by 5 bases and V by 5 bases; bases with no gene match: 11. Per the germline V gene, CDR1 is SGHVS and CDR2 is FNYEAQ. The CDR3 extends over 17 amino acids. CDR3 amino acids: CASSPSTTSGIDNEQFF. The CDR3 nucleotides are TGTGCCAGCAGCCCCTCAACGACTAGCGGGATAGACAATGAGCAGTTCTTC.

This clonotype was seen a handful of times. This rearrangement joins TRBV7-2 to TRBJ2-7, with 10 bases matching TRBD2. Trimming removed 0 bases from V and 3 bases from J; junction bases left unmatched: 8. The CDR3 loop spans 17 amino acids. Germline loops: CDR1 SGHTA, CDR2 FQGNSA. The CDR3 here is CASSLAPSGSPIYEQYF. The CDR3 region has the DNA TGTGCCAGCAGCTTAGCACCTAGCGGGAGCCCTATCTACGAGCAGTACTTC.

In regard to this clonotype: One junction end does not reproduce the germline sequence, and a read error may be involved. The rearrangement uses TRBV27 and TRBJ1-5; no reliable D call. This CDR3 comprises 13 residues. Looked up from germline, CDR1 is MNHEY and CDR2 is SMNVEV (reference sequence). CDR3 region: CASSISGNQPQHF. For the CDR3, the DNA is TGTGCCAGCAGTATATCAGGTAATCAGCCCCAGCATTTT.

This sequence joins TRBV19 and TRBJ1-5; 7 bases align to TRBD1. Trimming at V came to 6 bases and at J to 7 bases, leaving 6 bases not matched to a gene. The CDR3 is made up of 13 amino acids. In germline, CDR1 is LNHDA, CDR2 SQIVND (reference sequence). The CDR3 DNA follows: TGTGCCAGTAGCACGACAGGGTACCAGCCCCAGCATTTT. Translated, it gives CASSTTGYQPQHF.

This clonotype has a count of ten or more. The CDR3 region is CASSSWGKSNTGELFF. The CDR3 nucleotides are TGTGCCAGCAGCTCCTGGGGGAAATCGAACACCGGGGAGCTGTTTTTT. The gene calls are TRBV28 and TRBJ2-2; D may match TRBD1 or TRBD2 (5 bases each). The V gene's germline CDR1 is MDHEN and CDR2 SYDVKM. The V and J ends lost 6 bases and 0 bases respectively, with 14 bases between them. CDR3 length: 16 residues.

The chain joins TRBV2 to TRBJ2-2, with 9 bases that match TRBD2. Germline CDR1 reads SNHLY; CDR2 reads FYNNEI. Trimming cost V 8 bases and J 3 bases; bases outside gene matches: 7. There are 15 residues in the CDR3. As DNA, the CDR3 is TGTGCCAGCTTGATAGCGGGAGCCGACACCGGGGAGCTGTTTTTT. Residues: CASLIAGADTGELFF. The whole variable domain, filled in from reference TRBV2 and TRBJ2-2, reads EPEVTQTPSHQVTQMGQEVILRCVPISNHLYFYWYRQILGQKVEFLVSFYNNEISEKSEIFDDQFSVERPDGSNFTLKIRSTKLEDSAMYFCASLIAGADTGELFFGEGSRLTVL.

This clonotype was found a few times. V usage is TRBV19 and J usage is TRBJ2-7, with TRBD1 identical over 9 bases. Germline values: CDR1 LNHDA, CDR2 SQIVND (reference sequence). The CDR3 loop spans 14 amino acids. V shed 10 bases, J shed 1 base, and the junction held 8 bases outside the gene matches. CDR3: CATRRTGVSYEQYF. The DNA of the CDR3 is TGTGCCACCCGTCGGACAGGGGTTTCCTACGAGCAGTACTTC.

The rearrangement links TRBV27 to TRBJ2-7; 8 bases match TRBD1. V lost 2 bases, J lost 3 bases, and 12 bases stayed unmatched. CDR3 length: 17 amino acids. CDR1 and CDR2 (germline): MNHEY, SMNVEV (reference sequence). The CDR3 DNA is TGTGCCAGCAGTTTACAACCGACAGGGGAGCCCTTCTACGAGCAGTACTTC. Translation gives CASSLQPTGEPFYEQYF.

The CDR3 sequence is CASSYGNRGEQYF. The CDR3 DNA follows: TGTGCCAGCAGTTACGGAAACAGGGGCGAGCAGTACTTC. This chain joins TRBV6-5 and TRBJ2-7; 7 bases match TRBD1. Germline V lookup: CDR1 MNHEY, CDR2 SVGAGI. Trimming cost V 2 bases and J 6 bases; bases outside gene matches: 4. The CDR3 contains 13 residues.

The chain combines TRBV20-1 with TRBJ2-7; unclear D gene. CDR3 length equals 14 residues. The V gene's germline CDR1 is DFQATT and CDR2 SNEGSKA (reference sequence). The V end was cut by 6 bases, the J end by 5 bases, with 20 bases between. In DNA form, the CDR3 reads TGCAGTGCGACCTGGGCGGAGAAAGCGAACGAGCAGTACTTC. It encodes CSATWAEKANEQYF.

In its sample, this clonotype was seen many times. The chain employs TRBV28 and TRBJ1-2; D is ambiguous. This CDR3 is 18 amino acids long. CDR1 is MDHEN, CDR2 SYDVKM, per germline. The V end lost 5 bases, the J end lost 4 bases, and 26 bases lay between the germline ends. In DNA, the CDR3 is TGTGCCAGCAGTGTTTTTCGGTCGGTACTCCCGAGGAGCTATGGCTACACCTTC. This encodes CASSVFRSVLPRSYGYTF.

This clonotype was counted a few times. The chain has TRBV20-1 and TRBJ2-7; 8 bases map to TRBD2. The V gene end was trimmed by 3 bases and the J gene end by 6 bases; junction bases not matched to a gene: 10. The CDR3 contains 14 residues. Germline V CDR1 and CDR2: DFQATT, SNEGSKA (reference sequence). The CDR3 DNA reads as TGCAGTGCTAGGACCGGGACTAGTGGGATCGAGCAGTACTTC. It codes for CSARTGTSGIEQYF.

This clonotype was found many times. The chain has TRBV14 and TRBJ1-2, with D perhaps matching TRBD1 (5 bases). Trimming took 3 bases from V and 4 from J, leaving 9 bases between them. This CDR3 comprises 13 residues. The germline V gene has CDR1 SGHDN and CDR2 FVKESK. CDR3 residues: CASSHDSAYGYTF. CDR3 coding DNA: TGTGCCAGCAGCCATGACAGTGCCTATGGCTACACCTTC.

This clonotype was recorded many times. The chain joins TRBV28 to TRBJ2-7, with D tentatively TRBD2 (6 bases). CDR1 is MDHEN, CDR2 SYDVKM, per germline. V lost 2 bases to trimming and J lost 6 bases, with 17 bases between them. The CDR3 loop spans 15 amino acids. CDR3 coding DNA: TGTGCCAGCAGTTTACCGGGACTCAGTTATCCCGAGCAGTACTTC. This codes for CASSLPGLSYPEQYF.

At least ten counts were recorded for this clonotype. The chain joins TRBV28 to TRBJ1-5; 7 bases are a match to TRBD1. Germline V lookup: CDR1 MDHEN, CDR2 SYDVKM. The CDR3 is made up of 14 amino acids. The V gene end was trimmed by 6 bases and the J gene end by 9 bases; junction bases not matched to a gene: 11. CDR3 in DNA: TGTGCCAGCAGCCCAGACAGGGTCCACGGGCCCCAGCATTTT. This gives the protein CASSPDRVHGPQHF.

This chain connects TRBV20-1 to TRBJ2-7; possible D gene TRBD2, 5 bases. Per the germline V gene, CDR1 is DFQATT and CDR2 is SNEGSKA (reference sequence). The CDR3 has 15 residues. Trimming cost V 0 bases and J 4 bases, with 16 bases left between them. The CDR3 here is CSARDSNLRRYEQYF. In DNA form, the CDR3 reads TGCAGTGCTAGAGATTCAAACCTCCGGAGGTACGAGCAGTACTTC.

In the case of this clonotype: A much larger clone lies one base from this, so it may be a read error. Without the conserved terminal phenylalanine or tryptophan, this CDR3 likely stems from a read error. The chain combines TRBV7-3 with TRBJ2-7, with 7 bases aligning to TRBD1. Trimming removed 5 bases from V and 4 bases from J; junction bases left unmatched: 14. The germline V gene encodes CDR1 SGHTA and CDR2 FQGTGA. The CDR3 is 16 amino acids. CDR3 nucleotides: TGTGCCAGCAGCCCTCCGACAGGGCCGGATTCATACGAGCAGTACTCC. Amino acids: CASSPPTGPDSYEQYS.

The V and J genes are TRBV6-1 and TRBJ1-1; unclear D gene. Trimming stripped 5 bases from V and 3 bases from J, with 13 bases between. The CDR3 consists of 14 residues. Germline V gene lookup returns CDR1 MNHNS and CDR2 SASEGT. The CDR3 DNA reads TGTGCCAGCAGTCCCGGACGAGTGGACACTGAAGCTTTCTTT. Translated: CASSPGRVDTEAFF.

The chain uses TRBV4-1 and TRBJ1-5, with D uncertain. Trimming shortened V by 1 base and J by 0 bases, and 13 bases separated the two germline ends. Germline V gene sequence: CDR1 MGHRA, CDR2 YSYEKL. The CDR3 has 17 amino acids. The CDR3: CASSQAKNGISNQPQHF. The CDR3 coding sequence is TGCGCCAGCAGCCAAGCCAAAAATGGGATTAGCAATCAGCCCCAGCATTTT.

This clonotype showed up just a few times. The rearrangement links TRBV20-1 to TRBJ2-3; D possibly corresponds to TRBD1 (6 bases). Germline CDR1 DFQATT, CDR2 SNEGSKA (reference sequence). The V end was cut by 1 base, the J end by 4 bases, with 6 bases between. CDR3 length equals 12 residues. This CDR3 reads CSARGQADTQYF. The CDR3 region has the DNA TGCAGTGCTAGAGGACAGGCAGATACGCAGTATTTT.

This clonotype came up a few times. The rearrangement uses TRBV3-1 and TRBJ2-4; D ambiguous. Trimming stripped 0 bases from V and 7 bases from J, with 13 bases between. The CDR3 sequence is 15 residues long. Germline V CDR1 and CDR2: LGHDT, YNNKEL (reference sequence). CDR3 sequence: CASSQDTSEGNIQYF. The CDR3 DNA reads TGTGCCAGCAGCCAAGATACGAGCGAAGGGAACATTCAGTACTTC.

The CDR3 DNA follows: TGTGCCAGCAGTCCCTATATAGGTGGGACCTACAATGAGCAGTTCTTC. This gives the protein CASSPYIGGTYNEQFF. The V and J genes are TRBV25-1 and TRBJ2-1, with unresolved D. The V end lost 5 bases, the J end lost 2 bases, and 16 bases lay between the germline ends. The CDR3 totals 16 residues. The germline gives CDR1 MGHDK, CDR2 SYGVNS.

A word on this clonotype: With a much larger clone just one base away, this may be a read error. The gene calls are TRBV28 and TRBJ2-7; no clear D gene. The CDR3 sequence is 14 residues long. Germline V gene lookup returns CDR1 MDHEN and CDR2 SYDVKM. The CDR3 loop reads CAGRNGEQTYEQYF. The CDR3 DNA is TGTGCCGGCAGGAACGGAGAACAAACCTACGAGCAGTACTTC.

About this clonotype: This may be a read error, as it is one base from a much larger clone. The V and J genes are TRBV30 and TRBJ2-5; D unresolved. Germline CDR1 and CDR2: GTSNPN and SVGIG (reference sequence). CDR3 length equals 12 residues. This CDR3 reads CAWGVMGETQYF. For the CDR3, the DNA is TGTGCCTGGGGTGTTATGGGAGAGACCCAGTACTTC.

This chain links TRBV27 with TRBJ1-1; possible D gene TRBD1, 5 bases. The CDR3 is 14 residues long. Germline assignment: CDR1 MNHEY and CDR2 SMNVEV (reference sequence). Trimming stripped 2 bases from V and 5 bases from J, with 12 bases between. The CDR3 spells CASSLGGPTTEAFF. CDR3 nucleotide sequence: TGTGCCAGCAGTTTAGGGGGACCGACAACTGAAGCTTTCTTT.

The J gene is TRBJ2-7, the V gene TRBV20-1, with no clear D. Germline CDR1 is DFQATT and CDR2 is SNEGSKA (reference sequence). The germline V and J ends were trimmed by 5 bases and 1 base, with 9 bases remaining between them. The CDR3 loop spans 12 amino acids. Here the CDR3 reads CSAQTESYEQYF. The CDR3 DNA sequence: TGCAGTGCTCAGACCGAATCCTACGAGCAGTACTTC.